The 30 T cell receptor beta chains in this list originate from one sample, sequenced in a study of vaccination and CD4 T cells after COVID-19. Sequencing of DNA taken from cultured CD4+ T cells relied on the Oncomine TCR Beta short-read assay. TCRdb fed the PCR reads into MiXCR, producing one record per CDR3 protein. This table holds 6,000 to 9,500 distinct CDR3 sequences, roughly 31% found once. These receptors lack a known antigen. Treatment described: approximately 11-day PBMC culture with coronavirus spike peptide pools or control peptides (ViraFEST assay). Ahead of the COVID-19 pandemic (2011-2018), the CD4+ T cells of the unexposed donor were collected. What was sequenced was CD4+ T cells from blood, cultured in vitro. All receptors derive from a human donor in good health.

This sequence joins TRBV6-1 and TRBJ1-4; D ambiguous. The CDR3 has 14 amino acids. V was pared by 6 bases and J by 1 base, with 9 bases between. Germline loops: CDR1 MNHNS, CDR2 SASEGT. In DNA, the CDR3 is TGTGCCAGCAGCCTCCGGGGAACTAATGAAAAACTGTTTTTT. Encoded protein: CASSLRGTNEKLFF.

This clonotype was recorded a few times. The gene calls are TRBV11-1 and TRBJ2-7; TRBD2 aligns across 9 bases. With V trimmed by 3 bases and J by 2 bases, 20 bases remained unmatched. Germline-derived CDR1 and CDR2 are SGHAT and FQDESV (reference sequence). The CDR3 is 20 residues long. The CDR3 sequence: CASSFPRGSMVAGETYEQYF. For the CDR3, the DNA is TGTGCCAGCAGCTTCCCGCGGGGGAGTATGGTAGCGGGGGAGACCTACGAGCAGTACTTC.

This clonotype was found a few times. The rearrangement links TRBV6-1 to TRBJ2-2; the match to TRBD2 covers 8 bases. The trim removed 1 base at V and 3 bases at J, leaving 1 base unmatched. This CDR3 region has 15 residues. Germline V lookup: CDR1 MNHNS, CDR2 SASEGT. CDR3 coding DNA: TGTGCCAGCAGTGAAGGAGCGGGGGACACCGGGGAGCTGTTTTTT. Translated: CASSEGAGDTGELFF.

The chain recombines TRBV20-1 with TRBJ2-3; 8 bases fit TRBD2. The CDR3 contains 14 residues. The germline CDR1 and CDR2 sequences are DFQATT and SNEGSKA (reference sequence). V lost 2 bases to trimming and J lost 7 bases; unmatched junction nucleotides: 8. The CDR3 spells CSARKMGLEYTQYF. The CDR3 nucleotides are TGCAGTGCTAGAAAGATGGGACTAGAGTATACGCAGTATTTT.

The chain recombines TRBV19 with TRBJ1-2; tentative D call: TRBD1 (6 bases). Looked up from germline, CDR1 is LNHDA and CDR2 is SQIVND (reference sequence). Deletions cut 0 bases from V and 3 bases from J, with 20 bases between. The CDR3 covers 18 residues. The CDR3 loop is CASSIDRRGTHFDYGYTF. The CDR3 bases are TGTGCCAGTAGTATAGATCGGAGGGGGACACATTTTGACTATGGCTACACCTTC.

The V call is TRBV12-3 or TRBV12-4, the J call TRBJ1-5; D might be TRBD1 (6 bases). Trimming removed 2 bases from V and 4 bases from J, with 9 bases in between. The CDR3 sequence is 14 residues long. CDR3 sequence (DNA): TGTGCCAGCAGTTTAAGGCAGGGGAATCAGCCCCAGCATTTT. Its translation: CASSLRQGNQPQHF.

This clonotype was seen a few times. This chain connects TRBV7-6 to TRBJ2-5; 8 nucleotides align to TRBD2. The CDR3 loop spans 14 amino acids. Germline lookup yields CDR1 SGHVS and CDR2 FNYEAQ. Trimming cost V 6 bases and J 3 bases; bases outside gene matches: 6. CDR3 sequence (DNA): TGTGCCAGCAGGCCCCCCGGGGGGGAAGAGACCCAGTACTTC. This translates into CASRPPGGEETQYF.

V is TRBV20-1 and J is TRBJ1-1; no clear D. The CDR3 is made up of 11 amino acids. The germline gives CDR1 DFQATT, CDR2 SNEGSKA (reference sequence). V dropped 6 bases and J dropped 3 bases, with 8 bases sitting between them. For the CDR3, the DNA is TGCAGTGCCAGAAGGCACACTGAAGCTTTCTTT. Amino acids: CSARRHTEAFF.

This clonotype is labeled as medium-sized. The rearrangement joins TRBV10-1 to TRBJ2-4; D may be TRBD1 (5 bases). This CDR3 is built from 12 residues. Germline CDR1 WNHNN, CDR2 SYGVQD (reference sequence). V lost 3 bases, J lost 8 bases, and 8 bases lay in between. CDR3 nucleotides: TGCGCCAGCAGTGACAGGGCAGACATTCAGTACTTC. It translates to CASSDRADIQYF.

The V call is TRBV30, the J call TRBJ1-1; TRBD1 is a possible D gene (5 bases). The germline V gene has CDR1 GTSNPN and CDR2 SVGIG (reference sequence). CDR3 size: 14 residues. Trimming removed 0 bases from V and 6 bases from J, with 14 bases in between. In DNA, the CDR3 is TGTGCCTGGAGTGTTTCGTGGGGGGGTGCTGAAGCTTTCTTT. This translates into CAWSVSWGGAEAFF.

This rearrangement joins TRBV12-3 or TRBV12-4 to TRBJ1-1, with D possibly TRBD1 on 5 matching bases. The germline V and J ends were trimmed by 3 bases and 3 bases, with 17 bases remaining between them. The CDR3 extends over 16 amino acids. The CDR3 loop reads CASSFGQGGMDTEAFF. The CDR3 DNA follows: TGTGCCAGCAGTTTTGGGCAGGGAGGGATGGACACTGAAGCTTTCTTT.

The rearrangement links TRBV6-1 to TRBJ2-6; D is unclear. Per the germline V gene, CDR1 is MNHNS and CDR2 is SASEGT. The CDR3 extends over 15 amino acids. Trimming stripped 1 base from V and 4 bases from J, with 8 bases between. CDR3 coding DNA: TGTGCCAGCAGTGAAGGGGCATCCGGGGCCAACGTCCTGACTTTC. Amino acids: CASSEGASGANVLTF.

This clonotype appeared a few times. The rearrangement links TRBV24-1 to TRBJ2-2; D ambiguous. The CDR3 is made up of 15 amino acids. V was trimmed by 2 bases and J by 0 bases, leaving 6 bases between them. Germline V lookup: CDR1 KGHDR, CDR2 SFDVKD. The CDR3 sequence: CATSDSRTNTGELFF. The CDR3 DNA is TGTGCCACCAGTGATTCACGTACGAACACCGGGGAGCTGTTTTTT.

With regard to this clonotype: One junction end disagrees with the germline gene, perhaps due to a read error. The rearrangement uses TRBV6-5 and TRBJ1-1; a possible D gene is TRBD1 (5 bases). This CDR3 has 14 amino acids. Germline lookup yields CDR1 MNHEY and CDR2 SVGAGI. This CDR3 is CASSYSSAGPEALF. CDR3 nucleotides: TGTGCCAGCAGTTACTCGAGCGCAGGGCCGGAGGCTTTGTTT.

The V call is TRBV5-6, the J call TRBJ1-5; D may be TRBD1 (5 bases). The CDR3 is 16 residues long. V lost 5 bases and J 0 bases, leaving 15 bases between the germline ends. Germline V CDR1 and CDR2: SGHDT, YYEEEE. The CDR3 region is CASRWGGPSSNQPQHF. The CDR3 bases are TGTGCCAGCAGATGGGGGGGACCGAGTAGCAATCAGCCCCAGCATTTT.

As to this clonotype: Likely a read error: the CDR3 ends without its conserved phenylalanine or tryptophan. V usage is TRBV6-5 and J usage is TRBJ1-2, with TRBD1 identical over 10 bases. Germline V gene data show CDR1 as MNHEY and CDR2 as SVGAGI. V lost 2 bases to trimming and J lost 5 bases; unmatched junction nucleotides: 5. This CDR3 comprises 15 residues. The CDR3 is CASSYRGTGEYGYTL. The CDR3 nucleotides are TGTGCCAGCAGTTACAGGGGGACAGGGGAATATGGCTACACCCTC.

This clonotype showed up just a few times. The chain recombines TRBV6-1 with TRBJ2-1; 10 bases line up with TRBD2. V lost 5 bases and J lost 7; bases outside the gene matches: 5. CDR1 is MNHNS, CDR2 SASEGT, per germline. The CDR3 totals 14 residues. The CDR3 nucleotides are TGTGCCAGCAGTAGCGGGGGGGGGTGGAATGAGCAGTTCTTC. The encoded protein is CASSSGGGWNEQFF.

The CDR3 here is CSARDSDMGTRNTEAFF. CDR3 DNA: TGCAGTGCTAGAGATTCGGATATGGGGACCCGGAACACTGAAGCTTTCTTT. The rearrangement joins TRBV20-1 to TRBJ1-1; the D gene is possibly TRBD1 (5 bases). Germline V gives CDR1 DFQATT, CDR2 SNEGSKA (reference sequence). Deletions cut 0 bases from V and 1 base from J, with 18 bases between. The CDR3 runs 17 residues.

In this sample, this clonotype is medium-sized (0.01 to 0.1%). The chain joins TRBV7-9 to TRBJ2-7, with D perhaps matching TRBD1 or TRBD2 (6 bases each). The V and J ends lost 1 base and 6 bases respectively, with 13 bases between them. Germline CDR1 reads SEHNR; CDR2 reads FQNEAQ (reference sequence). The CDR3 is 14 amino acids. CDR3 sequence (DNA): TGTGCCAGCAGCTTAGTTTGGGGGGCTGGCGAGCAGTACTTC. It translates to CASSLVWGAGEQYF.

This chain links TRBV19 with TRBJ2-5; possible D gene TRBD2, 5 bases. The CDR3 spans 12 residues. Germline V gene sequence: CDR1 LNHDA, CDR2 SQIVND (reference sequence). The ends were cut back, 5 bases at V and 8 bases at J, with 12 bases in the middle. The CDR3 protein is CASSSKRETQYF. CDR3 sequence (DNA): TGTGCCAGTAGTTCCAAGAGGGAAACCCAGTACTTC.

The chain has TRBV20-1 and TRBJ2-6; weak D call: TRBD2 (6 bases). CDR1 is DFQATT, CDR2 SNEGSKA, per germline (reference sequence). The CDR3 runs to 12 residues. Trimming left V 6 bases short and J 9 bases short, with 12 bases between. CDR3 bases: TGCAGTGCCCGGGCGGACTACAACGTCCTGACTTTC. The encoded protein is CSARADYNVLTF.

Here the CDR3 DNA reads TGTGCCAGCAGCCAAATGGGAGGAATCTATGGCTACACCTTC. Its protein product is CASSQMGGIYGYTF. The chain recombines TRBV4-2 with TRBJ1-2; D ambiguous. CDR1 and CDR2 (germline): LGHNA, YNFKEQ. The CDR3 sequence is 14 residues long. The germline V and J ends were trimmed by 2 bases and 4 bases, with 11 bases remaining between them.

This clonotype was seen only a few times. The chain carries TRBV5-6 and TRBJ2-7; D is ambiguous. This CDR3 is 13 amino acids long. Deletions cut 4 bases from V and 2 bases from J, with 10 bases between. Germline lookup yields CDR1 SGHDT and CDR2 YYEEEE. DNA of the CDR3: TGTGCCAGCAGCCTAACGGCTACCTACGAGCAGTACTTC. The encoded protein is CASSLTATYEQYF.

This clonotype was recorded a few times. The chain links TRBV20-1 to TRBJ1-1, with D tentatively TRBD1 (5 bases). The CDR3 is 13 residues long. V was cut by 3 bases and J by 3 bases, with 11 bases left in between. The germline CDR1 and CDR2 sequences are DFQATT and SNEGSKA (reference sequence). The CDR3 region is CSASARVDTEAFF. CDR3 sequence (DNA): TGCAGTGCTAGCGCCAGGGTCGACACTGAAGCTTTCTTT.

The chain couples TRBV7-9 to TRBJ1-3, with no clear D. Germline CDR1 is SEHNR and CDR2 is FQNEAQ (reference sequence). V lost 6 bases and J 4 bases, leaving 19 bases between the germline ends. The CDR3 contains 16 residues. CDR3 sequence reads: CASSHGGNIPGNTIYF. The CDR3 DNA reads as TGTGCCAGCAGTCACGGCGGGAATATACCCGGAAACACCATATATTTT.

The table lists this clonotype with a few counts. The J gene is TRBJ2-5, the V gene TRBV21-1; the table assigns TRBD1, which was not confirmed against the DNA. TRBV21-1 is a recognized pseudogene. The CDR3 runs 14 residues. The CDR3 reads CASFSWSGEETQYF. DNA for the CDR3: TGTGCCAGCTTTAGTTGGTCGGGGGAAGAGACCCAGTACTTC.

This clonotype showed up just a few times. This chain joins TRBV4-2 and TRBJ2-7; no reliable D call. Between the trimmed V and J ends, which lost 2 bases and 2 bases, there was a span of 4 bases. Germline assignment: CDR1 LGHNA and CDR2 YNFKEQ. The CDR3 is made up of 12 amino acids. The CDR3 sequence: CASSQSTYEQYF. The CDR3 region has the DNA TGTGCCAGCAGCCAATCAACCTACGAGCAGTACTTC.

This clonotype turned up a few times. The chain couples TRBV20-1 to TRBJ1-2; 7 bases map to TRBD1. The CDR3 has 13 amino acids. Germline V gene data show CDR1 as DFQATT and CDR2 as SNEGSKA (reference sequence). J lost 3 bases, V lost 2 bases, and 3 bases had no gene match. The DNA for the CDR3 is TGCAGTGCTAGACCAACAGGGGACTATGGCTACACCTTC. It is translated as CSARPTGDYGYTF.

In its sample, this clonotype was seen a few times. This chain connects TRBV11-2 to TRBJ1-5, with 10 nucleotides matching TRBD1. The germline CDR1 and CDR2 sequences are SGHAT and FQNNGV. The CDR3 covers 16 residues. V shed 3 bases, J shed 4 bases, and the junction held 6 bases outside the gene matches. The CDR3 DNA reads TGTGCCAGCAGCTTGGAGGGGACAGGGGCTAATCAGCCCCAGCATTTT. Translation gives CASSLEGTGANQPQHF.

This clonotype was picked up a small number of times. The genes are TRBV10-1 and TRBJ2-5; D not certain. Deletions cut 5 bases from V and 9 bases from J, with 16 bases between. The CDR3 consists of 13 residues. Germline V gene lookup returns CDR1 WNHNN and CDR2 SYGVQD (reference sequence). The CDR3 reads CASSTDPRRPQYF. The CDR3 DNA reads TGCGCCAGCAGTACGGACCCCAGAAGGCCCCAGTACTTC.